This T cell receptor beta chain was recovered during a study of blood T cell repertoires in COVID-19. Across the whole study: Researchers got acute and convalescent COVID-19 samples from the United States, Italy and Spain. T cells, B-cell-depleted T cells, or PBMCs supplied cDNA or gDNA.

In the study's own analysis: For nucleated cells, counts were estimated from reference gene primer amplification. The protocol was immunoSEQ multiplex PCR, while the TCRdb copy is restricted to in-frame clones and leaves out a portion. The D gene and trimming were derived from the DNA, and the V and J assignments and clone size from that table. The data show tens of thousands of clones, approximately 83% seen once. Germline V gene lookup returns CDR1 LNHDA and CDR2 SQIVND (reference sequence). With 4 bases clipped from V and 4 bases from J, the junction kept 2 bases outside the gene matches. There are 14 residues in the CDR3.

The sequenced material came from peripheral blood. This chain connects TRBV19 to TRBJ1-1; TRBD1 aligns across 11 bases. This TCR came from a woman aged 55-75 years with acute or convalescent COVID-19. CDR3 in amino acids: CASSRGQGGTEAFF. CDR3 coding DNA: TGTGCCAGTAGTAGGGGACAGGGGGGCACTGAAGCTTTCTTT.